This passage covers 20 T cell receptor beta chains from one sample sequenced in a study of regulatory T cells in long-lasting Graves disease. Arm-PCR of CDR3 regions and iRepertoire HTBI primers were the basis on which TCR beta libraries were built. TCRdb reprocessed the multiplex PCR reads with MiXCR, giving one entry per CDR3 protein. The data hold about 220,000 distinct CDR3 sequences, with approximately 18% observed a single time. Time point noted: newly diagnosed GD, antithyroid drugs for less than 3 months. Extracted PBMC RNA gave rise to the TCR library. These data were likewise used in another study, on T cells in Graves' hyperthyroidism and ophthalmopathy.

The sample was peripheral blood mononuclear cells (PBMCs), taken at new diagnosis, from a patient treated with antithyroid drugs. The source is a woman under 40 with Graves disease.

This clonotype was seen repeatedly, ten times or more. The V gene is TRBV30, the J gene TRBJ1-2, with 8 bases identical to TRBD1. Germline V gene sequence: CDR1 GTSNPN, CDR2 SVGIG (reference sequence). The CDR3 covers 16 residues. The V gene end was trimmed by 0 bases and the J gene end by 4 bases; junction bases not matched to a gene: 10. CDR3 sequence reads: CAWSVDPRDRTYGYTF. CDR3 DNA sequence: TGTGCCTGGAGTGTAGACCCCCGGGACAGGACCTATGGCTACACCTTC. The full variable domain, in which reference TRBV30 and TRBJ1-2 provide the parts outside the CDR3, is SQTIHQWPATLVQPVGSPLSLECTVEGTSNPNLYWYRQAAGRGLQLLFYSVGIGQISSEVPQNLSASRPQDRQFILSSKKLLLSDSGFYLCAWSVDPRDRTYGYTFGSGTRLTVV.

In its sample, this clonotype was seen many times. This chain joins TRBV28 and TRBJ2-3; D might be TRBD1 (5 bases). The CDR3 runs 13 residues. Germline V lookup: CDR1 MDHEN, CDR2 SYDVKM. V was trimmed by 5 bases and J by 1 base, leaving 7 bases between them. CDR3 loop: CASSVTGTDTQYF. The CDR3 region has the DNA TGTGCCAGCAGTGTGACAGGCACAGATACGCAGTATTTT.

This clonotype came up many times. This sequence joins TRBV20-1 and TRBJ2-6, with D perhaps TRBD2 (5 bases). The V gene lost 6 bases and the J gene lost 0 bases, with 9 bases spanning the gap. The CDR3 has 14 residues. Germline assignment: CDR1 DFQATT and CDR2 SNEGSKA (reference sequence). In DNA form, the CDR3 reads TGCAGTGCCATCCGGGACTCTGGGGCCAACGTCCTGACTTTC. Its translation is CSAIRDSGANVLTF.

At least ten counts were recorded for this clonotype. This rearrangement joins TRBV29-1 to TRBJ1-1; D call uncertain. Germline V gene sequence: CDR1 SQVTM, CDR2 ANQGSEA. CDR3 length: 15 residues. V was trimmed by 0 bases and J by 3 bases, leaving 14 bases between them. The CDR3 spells CSVEDHGRVHTEAFF. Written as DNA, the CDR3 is TGCAGCGTTGAAGATCATGGCAGAGTACACACTGAAGCTTTCTTT.

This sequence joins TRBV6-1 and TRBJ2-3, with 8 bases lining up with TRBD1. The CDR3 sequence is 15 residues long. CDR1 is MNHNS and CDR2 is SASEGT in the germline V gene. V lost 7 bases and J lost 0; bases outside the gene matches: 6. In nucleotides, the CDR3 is TGTGCCAGCACTCCCGGACAGGGAAGCACAGATACGCAGTATTTT. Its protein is CASTPGQGSTDTQYF.

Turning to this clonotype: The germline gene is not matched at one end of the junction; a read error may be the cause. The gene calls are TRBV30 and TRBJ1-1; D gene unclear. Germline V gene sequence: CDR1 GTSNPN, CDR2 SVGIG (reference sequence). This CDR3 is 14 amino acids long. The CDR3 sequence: CACITRRENTEAFF. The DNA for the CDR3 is TGTGCCTGCATCACCCGGAGGGAGAACACTGAAGCCTTCTTT.

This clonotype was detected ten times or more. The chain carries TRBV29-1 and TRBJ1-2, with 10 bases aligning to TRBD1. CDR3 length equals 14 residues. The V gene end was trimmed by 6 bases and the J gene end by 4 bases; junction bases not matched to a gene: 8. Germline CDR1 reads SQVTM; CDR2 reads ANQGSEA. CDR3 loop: CSVARDRGAYGYTF. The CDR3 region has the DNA TGCAGCGTCGCCCGGGACAGGGGTGCCTATGGCTACACCTTC.

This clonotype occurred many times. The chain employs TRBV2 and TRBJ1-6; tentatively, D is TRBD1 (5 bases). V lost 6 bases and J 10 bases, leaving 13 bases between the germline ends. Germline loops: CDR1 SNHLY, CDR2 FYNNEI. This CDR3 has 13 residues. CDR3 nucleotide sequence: TGTGCCAGCAGGCGGGACGCGGGGTCACCCCTCCACTTT. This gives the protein CASRRDAGSPLHF.

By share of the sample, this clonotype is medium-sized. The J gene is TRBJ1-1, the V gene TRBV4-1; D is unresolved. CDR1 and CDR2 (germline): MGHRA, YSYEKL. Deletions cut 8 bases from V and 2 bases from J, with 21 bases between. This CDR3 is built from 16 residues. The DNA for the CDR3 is TGCGCCAGCTTCCTCAGCCCGGGAGGCCCTAACACTGAAGCTTTCTTT. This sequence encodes CASFLSPGGPNTEAFF.

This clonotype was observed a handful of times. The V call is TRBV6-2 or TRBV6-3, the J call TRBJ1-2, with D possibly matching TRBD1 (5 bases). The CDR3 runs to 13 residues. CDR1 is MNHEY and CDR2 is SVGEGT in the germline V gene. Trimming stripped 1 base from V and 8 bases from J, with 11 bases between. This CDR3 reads CASSYLGRDGYTF. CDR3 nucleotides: TGTGCCAGCAGTTACTTGGGTAGGGACGGCTACACCTTC.

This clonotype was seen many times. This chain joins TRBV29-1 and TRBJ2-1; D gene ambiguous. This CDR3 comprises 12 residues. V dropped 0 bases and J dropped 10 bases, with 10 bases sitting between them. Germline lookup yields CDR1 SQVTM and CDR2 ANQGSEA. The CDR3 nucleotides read TGCAGCGTTGAAGAAGAGACCGGAGAGCAGTTCTTC. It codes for CSVEEETGEQFF.

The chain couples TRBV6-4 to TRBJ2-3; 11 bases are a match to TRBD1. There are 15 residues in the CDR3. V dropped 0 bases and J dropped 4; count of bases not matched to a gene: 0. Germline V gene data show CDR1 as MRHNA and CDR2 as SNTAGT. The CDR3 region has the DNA TGTGCCAGCAGTGACTCGGGACAGGGGGCAGATACGCAGTATTTT. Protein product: CASSDSGQGADTQYF.

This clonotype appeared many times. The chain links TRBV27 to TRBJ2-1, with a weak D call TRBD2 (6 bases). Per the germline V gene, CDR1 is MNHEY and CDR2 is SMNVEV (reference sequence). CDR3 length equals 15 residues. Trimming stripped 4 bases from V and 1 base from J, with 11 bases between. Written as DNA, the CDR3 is TGTGCCAGCAGTTCCGCTAGCGCATCCTACAATGAGCAGTTCTTC. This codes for CASSSASASYNEQFF.

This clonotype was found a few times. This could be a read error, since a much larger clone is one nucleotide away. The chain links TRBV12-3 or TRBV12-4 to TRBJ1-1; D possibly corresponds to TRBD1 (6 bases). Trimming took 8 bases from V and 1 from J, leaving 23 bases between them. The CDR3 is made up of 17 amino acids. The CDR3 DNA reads TGTGCCAGCGGTTCTACTTTGGGGGGGCTACGGAACACTGAAGCTTTCTTT. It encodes CASGSTLGGLRNTEAFF.

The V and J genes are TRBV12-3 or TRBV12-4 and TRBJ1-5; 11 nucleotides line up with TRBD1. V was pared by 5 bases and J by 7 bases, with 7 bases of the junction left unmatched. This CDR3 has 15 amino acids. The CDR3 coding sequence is TGTGCCAGCAGTCCGGGACAGGGGGTGAGACAGCCCCAGCATTTT. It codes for CASSPGQGVRQPQHF.

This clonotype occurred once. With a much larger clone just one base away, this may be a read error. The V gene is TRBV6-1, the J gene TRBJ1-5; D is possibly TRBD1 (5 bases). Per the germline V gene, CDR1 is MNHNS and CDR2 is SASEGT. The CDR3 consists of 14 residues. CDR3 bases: TGTGCCAGCATTTTTCAGGGCGGCAATCAGCCCCGGCATTTT. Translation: CASIFQGGNQPRHF.

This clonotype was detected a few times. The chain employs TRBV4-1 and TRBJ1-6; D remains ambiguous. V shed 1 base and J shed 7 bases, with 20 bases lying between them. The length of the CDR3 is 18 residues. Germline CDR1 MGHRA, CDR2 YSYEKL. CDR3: CASSQVSRRMNPNSPLHF. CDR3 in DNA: TGCGCCAGCAGCCAAGTATCCAGGCGGATGAATCCGAATTCACCCCTCCACTTT.

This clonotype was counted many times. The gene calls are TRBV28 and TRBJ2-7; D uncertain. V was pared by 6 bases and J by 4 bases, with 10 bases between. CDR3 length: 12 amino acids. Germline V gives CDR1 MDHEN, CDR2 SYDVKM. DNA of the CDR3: TGTGCCAGCAGGACTCAGGAGTACGAGCAGTACTTC. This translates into CASRTQEYEQYF.

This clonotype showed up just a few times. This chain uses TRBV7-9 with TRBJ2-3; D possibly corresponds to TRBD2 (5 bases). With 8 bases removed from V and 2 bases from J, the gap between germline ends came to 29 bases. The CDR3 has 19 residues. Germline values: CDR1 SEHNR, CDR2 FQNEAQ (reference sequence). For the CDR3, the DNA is TGTGCCAGCCGTCCAGGTTTTAGGGCTAGCCGCTTCCACACAGATACGCAGTATTTT. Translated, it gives CASRPGFRASRFHTDTQYF.

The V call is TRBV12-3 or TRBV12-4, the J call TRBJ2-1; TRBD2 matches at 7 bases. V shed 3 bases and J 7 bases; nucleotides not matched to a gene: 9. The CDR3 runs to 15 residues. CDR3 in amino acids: CASSFSTNGRNEQFF. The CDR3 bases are TGTGCCAGCAGTTTCTCGACTAACGGGAGGAATGAGCAGTTCTTC.